This T cell receptor (beta chain) originates from a study of blood T cell repertoires in COVID-19 (dated by TCRdb to 2020 to 2022). In the study overall: Recovered participants in ImmuneRACE Cohort 3 were defined by two consecutive negative NP/OP PCR tests, clearance by a healthcare professional, or resolution of symptoms. Subjects who had been exposed to COVID-19, were actively infected with it, or had recovered from it provided the deeply sampled blood TCRbeta repertoires that made up the dataset. Where HLA class I and class II types were available, the types were taken from metadata supplied by the sample provider, not from assay-based typing. The material from the prospective study consisted of cDNA or gDNA derived from T cells, B-cell-depleted T cells, or PBMCs. The repertoires were released in a freely available public database meant as a resource for research on the immune response to SARS-CoV-2. Collaborator samples came from the United States, Italy and Spain and covered acute and convalescent phases of COVID-19. Sample metadata almost always included a de-identified subject ID, COVID-19 status, age in years and sex. The samples were drawn from two sources: the first 160 participants of the ongoing ImmuneRACE study, and 1,254 subjects contributed by 6 global collaborators. The investigation overall reported the following: The amount of clinical and demographic metadata varied by source and participant and was provided uncurated.

From a lookup of the germline V gene (reference sequence), CDR1 and CDR2 are LNHDA and SQIVND. The CDR3 runs 15 residues from the cysteine to the phenylalanine. Here the CDR3 DNA is all that survives: 45 bases in frame from base 1. The junction carries 12 bases between V and J, which are trimmed by 4 bases and 2 bases respectively. Participants in the prospective study were enrolled through a virtual design, were aged roughly 18 to 100 years, and lived in about two dozen United States geographic areas. Cohort assignment in the prospective study relied on participant-reported clinical history from a screening survey and a study questionnaire. In the prospective study, whole blood, serum and a nasopharyngeal or oropharyngeal swab were collected from each participant by mobile phlebotomists. Additional blood draws and questionnaires over a roughly two-month period could optionally be provided by prospective study participants. Prospective study blood samples were shipped either frozen or at room temperature before DNA extraction.

As to this clone: It lacks a known antigen. The sample holds no much larger clone one base away, and base qualities are not on file.

The immunoSEQ Assay, a bias-controlled multiplex PCR, was used to amplify TCRbeta CDR3 regions from genomic DNA. The original methods were these. The number of nucleated cells in each sample was estimated by amplification of reference gene primers within the assay. Sequence reads were collapsed and filtered to measure the absolute abundance of every unique TCRbeta CDR3 rearrangement. For each sample, productive Simpson clonality was calculated as the square root of Simpson's diversity index over productive rearrangements. Held by TCRdb, this immuneACCESS table contains in-frame sequences only and omits some clones. Under half of the omission traces to an unresolved V gene where checked; the cause of the rest is unknown. Clone size and V and J calls were adopted from that table, with D and trimming inferred from the DNA. This sample lists about 210,000 clones; around 87% were detected once. In total, the top ten clones hold roughly 7.2% of the sample.

The sample comprised PBMCs or T cells enriched from blood (not recorded which). This sequence uses TRBV19 and TRBJ2-1; the D gene is possibly TRBD1, with 6 bases matching. The receptor was derived from a man aged 25-45 years in a cohort exposed to, infected with or recovered from COVID-19 (not recorded which). The CDR3 has the sequence CASSRGLGPYNEQFF. The sequenced DNA: TGTGCCAGTAGTAGGGGGCTAGGCCCCTACAATGAGCAGTTCTTC.